This entry describes one T cell receptor beta chain. The antigen is not known. This record belongs to a study of shared clonotypes between healthy human individuals. Study in general: The plates for each donor numbered three CD4 naive, three CD4 memory, two CD8 naive and one CD8 memory. General study findings and limits: Sampling included only blood; tissue repertoires likely differ.

TCRdb keeps only in-frame clones here, not all; method: immunoSEQ multiplex PCR. The table lists about 710,000 clones, over 60% of them singletons, with around 1.8% in the top ten. This CDR3 spans 14 amino acids. V was clipped by 4 bases and J by 6 bases; unmatched bases: 6. In germline, CDR1 is SGHRS, CDR2 YFSETQ. Material: memory CD4+ T cells sorted from blood. Stated subset: CD45RA-negative fraction. The source is a woman aged 25 to 45 in good health. This chain joins TRBV5-1 and TRBJ2-5; 10 bases align to TRBD2. CDR3 DNA: TGCGCCAGCAGCCCCGGGACTAGCGTGCAGACCCAGTACTTC. Translating it yields CASSPGTSVQTQYF.